The entry that follows covers one T cell receptor beta chain sequence. Its antigen is not yet known. Base qualities are not recorded, but no much larger clone differs from it by a single base. The time point label, read with the paper, signifies: week 35, safety follow-up. Each vaccine dose was 300 ug of a 20-mer mutant IDH1 peptide in Montanide, given subcutaneously with topical imiquimod. Eight vaccinations were administered to patients in weeks 1, 3, 5, 7, 11, 15, 19 and 23, corresponding to visits V03 through V10. The donors had newly diagnosed IDH1-mutant astrocytomas of WHO grade 3 or 4 that showed loss of nuclear ATRX. The samples were drawn from NOA16, a multicentre, single-arm, open-label phase I trial in Germany that tested a mutant IDH1 peptide vaccine in humans for the first time. Genomic DNA for TCRB sequencing was isolated from EDTA blood with the DNeasy Blood and Tissue Kit. CDR1 and CDR2, looked up from the germline V gene, are SNHLY and FYNNEI. The germline ends are 13 bases apart after V is trimmed by 0 bases and J by 4 bases. The CDR3 spans 17 residues, from the cysteine through the phenylalanine. This entry keeps only the CDR3 DNA: 51 bases, framed from base 1.

The data were obtained in a study of a mutant IDH1 vaccine in newly diagnosed glioma (dated by TCRdb to about 2021). In the study overall: Vaccination started 4-6 weeks after radiotherapy alone, or was given together with temozolomide cycles in the groups whose treatment included chemotherapy. Of the approximately 35 treated patients, approximately 62% were male and approximately 40% were female, and the mean age was approximately 39 years. Prior to enrollment, patients had been given standard therapy consisting of radiotherapy alone, temozolomide alone, or radiochemotherapy with temozolomide, with the combination given to most patients. Visit V12 was the week-35 safety follow-up and visit V13 was the week-47 end of study. Peripheral blood samples were drawn at six visits, namely V03 (baseline), V05, V07, V10, V12 and V13. For exploratory analyses, about two dozen treated patients had longitudinal TCRB deep sequencing done wherever samples were available.

The library relied on the immunoSEQ multiplex PCR assay. The hsTCRB Kit was used according to the manufacturer's protocol to amplify rearranged TCR beta chain sequences. TCRB libraries were sequenced on an Illumina MiSeq. The original methods were these. The kit vendor's proprietary platform handled demultiplexing, trimming and gene mapping. Here the immuneACCESS table is served through TCRdb, limited to in-frame sequences with V and J called. Missing clones are a known gap in these copies; in checked studies unresolved V genes cover under half, and the rest lacks a known reason. V and J calls and clone size are given by that table; D and trimming were obtained from the DNA. The sample data list 45,000 to 55,000 clones, and roughly 80% of these were observed just once. Jointly, the top ten make up roughly 6.2% of the sample. Overall study results and their limits: Vaccine-induced immune responses across multiple MHC alleles were detected in 80% to 95% of patients. No apparent relationship was observed between pseudoprogression and alterations in the top peripheral T cell clonotypes detected by TCRB sequencing. According to the authors, sample limitations meant that analyses of patient blood samples could not be reproduced. Availability determined which PBMC samples were chosen for TCRB deep sequencing.

The TCR sequence derives from a man in his forties with glioma. Sequenced here: PBMCs, sampled from a glioma patient whose treatment included an IDH1 peptide vaccine. Recombination linked TRBV2 to TRBJ1-6, and possibly TRBD1, on 5 matching bases. The CDR3 region has the sequence CASSEALGTIYNSPLHF. The DNA sequence is as follows: TGTGCCAGCAGTGAAGCGCTGGGGACCATTTATAATTCACCCCTCCACTTT.